This TCR beta chain was sequenced during a study of blood T cell repertoires in COVID-19 (dated by TCRdb to 2019 to 2021). With respect to the entire study: The collaborator samples originated in the United States, Italy and Spain and spanned the acute and convalescent phases of COVID-19. The sample metadata nearly always contained a de-identified subject ID, COVID-19 status, age in years and sex. The prospective study material was composed of cDNA or gDNA derived from T cells, B-cell-depleted T cells, or PBMCs. The repertoires were released in a freely available public database intended as a resource for research on the immune response to SARS-CoV-2. Where available, HLA class I and class II types were obtained from metadata supplied by the sample provider rather than from assay-based typing. Samples came from the ongoing ImmuneRACE study (first 160 participants) plus 1,254 subjects from 6 global collaborators. Subjects who had been exposed to COVID-19, were actively infected with it, or had recovered from it provided the deeply sampled blood TCRbeta repertoires that made up the dataset. Here is what the overall study found, with its caveats: Clinical and demographic metadata were provided uncurated, with the amount varying by source and participant.

TCRbeta CDR3 regions were amplified from genomic DNA by means of the immunoSEQ Assay, a bias-controlled multiplex PCR. In the source study's methods: Within the assay, amplification of reference gene primers was used to estimate how many nucleated cells each sample contained. To quantify the absolute abundance of each unique TCRbeta CDR3 rearrangement, sequence reads were collapsed and filtered. For each sample, productive Simpson clonality was calculated by taking the square root of Simpson's diversity index across productive rearrangements. TCRdb retrieved this table from immuneACCESS and kept in-frame rearrangements only. Not all clones are present; in checked studies, unresolved V genes account for under half, and no reason is known for the remainder. V and J calls and clone size are copied from that table; D and trimming were computed from the DNA. Within this sample are around 200,000 clones, with less than 85% of them counted one time only. The ten largest make up 6.5% to 8.5% of the sample.

The germline V gene encodes CDR1 MNHEY and CDR2 SMNVEV (reference sequence). The germline V end is reduced by 6 bases and the J end by 4 bases; junction bases left unmatched: 7. The CDR3 measures 15 amino acids from cysteine to phenylalanine. Only the CDR3 region is kept as DNA, spanning 45 bases read in frame from base 1. The collaborating institutions used their own protocols to collect whole blood in K2EDTA tubes. For TCRbeta analysis, collaborators shipped samples as frozen whole blood, isolated PBMCs, or DNA extracted from either of those sample types. This clone has only one observation. Its target antigen remains unknown. One base away there is no much larger clone; base qualities are not given.

The chain employs TRBV27 and TRBJ2-7, and 12 junction bases match TRBD2. This TCR was sampled from a human donor in a cohort sampled during active COVID-19. Sequenced sample: peripheral blood. The CDR3 region: CASSLGLAGTYEQYF. The sequenced DNA is TGTGCCAGCAGCCTAGGACTAGCGGGGACATACGAGCAGTACTTC.